This T cell receptor (beta chain) derives from a study of T cell responses to AZD1222 COVID-19 vaccine. Across the study: Investigators merged groups given second doses at roughly 4 or roughly 12 weeks.

Using immunoSEQ multiplex PCR, the repertoire was profiled, and TCRdb retains in-frame clones only, with some absent. The sample has more than 100,000 clones, roughly nine tenths seen once. A note on this clone: Its specificity is not known.

Study-level findings and limits: The reported proportion of spike-specific TCRs targeting unmutated variant regions was nearly half. Vaccination with two AZD1222 doses was followed by a rise in Spike-specific TCR breadth and depth. Donors, mostly white British, included more females; clonal diversity was possibly underestimated.

J gave up 4 bases and V 4 bases, and 2 bases lay outside the gene matches. Germline lookup yields CDR1 SGHRS and CDR2 YFSETQ. CDR3 length: 13 residues. This clonotype was obtained from an adult in good health. Sequences were derived from peripheral blood, sampled on day 0 of AZD1222 vaccination. The J gene is TRBJ1-1, the V gene TRBV5-1; 9 bases fit TRBD1. As DNA, the CDR3 is TGCGCCAGCAGCCCGGACAGGGGCACTGAAGCTTTCTTT. It translates to CASSPDRGTEAFF.